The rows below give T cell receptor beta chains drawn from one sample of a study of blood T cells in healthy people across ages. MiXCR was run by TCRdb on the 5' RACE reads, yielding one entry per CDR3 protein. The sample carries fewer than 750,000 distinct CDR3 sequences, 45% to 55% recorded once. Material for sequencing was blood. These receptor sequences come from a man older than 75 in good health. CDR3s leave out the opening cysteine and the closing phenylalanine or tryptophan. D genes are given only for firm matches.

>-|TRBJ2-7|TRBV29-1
SVATGNYEQY
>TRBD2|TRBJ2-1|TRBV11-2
ASSLGVAGGNEQF
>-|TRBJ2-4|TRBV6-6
ASSPAAGLARGIQY
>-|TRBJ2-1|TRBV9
ASSVVDFSYNEQF
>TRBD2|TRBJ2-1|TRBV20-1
SARRGTSGGGSYNEQF
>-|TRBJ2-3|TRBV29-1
SGGESTDTQY
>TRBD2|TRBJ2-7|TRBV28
ASTAPGGSSYEQY
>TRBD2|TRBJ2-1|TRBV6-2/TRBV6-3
ASSSPGTSGPNEQF
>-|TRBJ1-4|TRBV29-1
SVKRGATNEKLF
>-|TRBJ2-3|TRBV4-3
ASSQDYQGTDTQY
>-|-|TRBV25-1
ASREGTGEQY
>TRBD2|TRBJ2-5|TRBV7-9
ASSLVTGGETQY
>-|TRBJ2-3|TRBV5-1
ASSLDAVKTTDTQY
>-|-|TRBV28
ASSRFGGPYEQY
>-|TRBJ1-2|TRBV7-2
ACSGGPGLIYGYT
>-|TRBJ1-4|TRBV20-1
SVWGGVAEKLF
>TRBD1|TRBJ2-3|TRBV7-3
ASSGRGLGADTQY
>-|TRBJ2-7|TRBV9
ASSFTELDEQY
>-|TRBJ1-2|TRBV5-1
ASSGSEAGWGYT
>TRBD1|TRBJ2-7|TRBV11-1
ASSLNAGGNSYEQY
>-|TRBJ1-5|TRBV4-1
ASSQGWARGNDQPQH
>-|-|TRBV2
ASSEGQGKLETQY
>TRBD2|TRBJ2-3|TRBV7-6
ASSFGTSTTDTQY
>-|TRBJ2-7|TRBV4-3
ASSQAGTSSSYEQY
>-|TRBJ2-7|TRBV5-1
ASSSQTSLYEQY
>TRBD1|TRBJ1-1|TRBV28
ASLTGGELNTEAF
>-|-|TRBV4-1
ASSQGPRACEQY
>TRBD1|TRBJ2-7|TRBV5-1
ASSHVDRESEQY
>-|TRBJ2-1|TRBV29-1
SAMRKGVQDEQF
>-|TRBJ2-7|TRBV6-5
ASSYGGGPYQQY
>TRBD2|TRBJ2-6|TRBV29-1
SVGALGLAGRSGANVLT
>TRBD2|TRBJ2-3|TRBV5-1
ASSSYSGANTDTQY
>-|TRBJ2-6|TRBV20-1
SARVRPSGANVLT
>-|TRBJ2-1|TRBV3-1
ASSQAPAANNEQF
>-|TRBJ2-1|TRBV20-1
SARPAHINNEQF
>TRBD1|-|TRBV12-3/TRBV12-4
ASTKTGEPYEQY
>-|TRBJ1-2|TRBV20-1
SARHTGTYGYT
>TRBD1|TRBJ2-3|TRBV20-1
SSMGTVNTDTQY
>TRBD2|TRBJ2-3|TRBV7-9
ASSFGAGVADTQY
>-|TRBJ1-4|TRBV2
ASRGFQEKLF
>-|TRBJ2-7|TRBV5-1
ASSLVSTSSYEQY
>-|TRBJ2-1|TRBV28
ASSLTKLHNEQF
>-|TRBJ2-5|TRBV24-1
ATSVETQY
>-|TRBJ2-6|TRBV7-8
ASSLEGGSSSGANVLT
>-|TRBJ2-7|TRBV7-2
ASSPTGRSGEQY
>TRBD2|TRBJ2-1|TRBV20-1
SARVPGGRSRDEQF
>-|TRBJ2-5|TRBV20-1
SAKFGQETQY
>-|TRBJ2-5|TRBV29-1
SVGAATKETQY
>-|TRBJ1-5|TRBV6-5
ASRAPGSSNQPQH
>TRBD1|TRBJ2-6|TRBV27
ASSAGTGGRLVRENVLT
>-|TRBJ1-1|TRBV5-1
ASSDDILNTEAF
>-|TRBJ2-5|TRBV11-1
ASSYGGLSGGEQY
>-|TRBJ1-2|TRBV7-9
ASSLTGKDGYT
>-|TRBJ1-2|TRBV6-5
ASSIREDYGYT
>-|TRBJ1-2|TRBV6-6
ASSPQRAGGYT
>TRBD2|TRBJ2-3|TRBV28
ASSFPGGTRTDTQY
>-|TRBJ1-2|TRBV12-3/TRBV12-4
ASSFLGGALANYGYT
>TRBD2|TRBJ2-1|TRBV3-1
ASSQEASGGVSEQF
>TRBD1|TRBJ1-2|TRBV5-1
ASSPNTGVYGYT